This passage covers 15 T cell receptor beta chains from one sample sequenced in a study of tumor-infiltrating T cells and Merkel cell polyomavirus. Fresh core or punch biopsy tumor material, when available, yielded tumor-infiltrating lymphocytes cultured for about 2 weeks before analysis. Every patient's tumor was robustly positive for Merkel cell polyomavirus Large T antigen on immunohistochemistry. Measured with immunoSEQ multiplex PCR; TCRdb has only the in-frame clones, and not every one. This repertoire includes dozens of clones. Sequences were obtained from Merkel cell polyomavirus peptide tetramer+ CD8+ T cells from cultured tumor-infiltrating lymphocytes. These receptors came from a man aged 70-80 years with Merkel cell carcinoma.

The chain employs TRBV4-1 and TRBJ2-3; 7 bases map to TRBD2. The CDR3 spans 13 residues. CDR1 is MGHRA, CDR2 YSYEKL, per germline. After removal of 3 bases from V and 6 bases from J, the junction contained 3 bases not matched to a gene. CDR3 region: CASSHGGGDTQYF. CDR3 bases: TGCGCCAGCAGCCATGGGGGGGGTGATACGCAGTATTTT.

This clone appeared a single time. This rearrangement joins TRBV4-2 to TRBJ2-7; TRBD1 agrees at 7 bases. The CDR3 extends over 15 amino acids. V gave up 1 base and J gave up 0 bases; unmatched junction bases: 3. Germline CDR1 is LGHNA and CDR2 is YNFKEQ. CDR3 nucleotides: TGTGCCAGCAGCCAAGGACAGGGACACTCCTACGAGCAGTACTTC. Translation: CASSQGQGHSYEQYF.

The sample holds one count of this clone. The chain recombines TRBV27 with TRBJ2-1; the match to TRBD1 covers 8 bases. Germline V gives CDR1 MNHEY, CDR2 SMNVEV (reference sequence). CDR3 length equals 15 residues. V was clipped by 3 bases and J by 2 bases; unmatched bases: 3. CDR3 DNA: TGTGCCAGCAGTTTGGGACAGGTGCCCTACAATGAGCAGTTCTTC. Protein sequence: CASSLGQVPYNEQFF.

The rearrangement links TRBV5-1 to TRBJ2-5; a weak D match, TRBD1 (5 bases). This CDR3 is 14 amino acids long. V lost 1 base and J lost 5, with 12 bases in between. Germline lookup yields CDR1 SGHRS and CDR2 YFSETQ. The CDR3 coding sequence is TGCGCCAGCAGCTTGCGACAGCGAGCGGAGACCCAGTACTTC. Its translation is CASSLRQRAETQYF. Full variable domain (remainder filled in from reference TRBV5-1 and TRBJ2-5): KAGVTQTPRYLIKTRGQQVTLSCSPISGHRSVSWYQQTPGQGLQFLFEYFSETQRNKGNFPGRFSGRQFSNSRSEMNVSTLELGDSALYLCASSLRQRAETQYFGPGTRLLVL.

This chain connects TRBV4-3 to TRBJ2-7; D is perhaps TRBD1 (6 bases). The CDR3 is 15 residues long. Between the trimmed V and J ends, which lost 0 bases and 5 bases, there was a span of 14 bases. Germline-derived CDR1 and CDR2 are LGHNA and YSLEER. The CDR3 here is CASSQDWQGWDEQYF. CDR3 nucleotides: TGCGCCAGCAGCCAAGATTGGCAGGGGTGGGACGAGCAGTACTTC.

This rearrangement joins TRBV5-5 to TRBJ2-7; D remains unclear. V lost 0 bases, J lost 4 bases, and 8 bases lay in between. The CDR3 spans 13 residues. The germline V gene has CDR1 SGHKS and CDR2 YYEKEE (reference sequence). CDR3: CASSLVQTYEQYF. CDR3 DNA: TGTGCCAGCAGCTTGGTTCAAACATACGAGCAGTACTTC.

In its sample, this clone was seen once. This chain uses TRBV2 with TRBJ2-7, with D possibly TRBD1 on 6 matching bases. Per the germline V gene, CDR1 is SNHLY and CDR2 is FYNNEI. CDR3 length: 17 residues. Between the trimmed V and J ends, which lost 4 bases and 0 bases, there was a span of 19 bases. CDR3 in amino acids: CASSVGQSGVLSYEQYF. The DNA of the CDR3 is TGTGCCAGCAGTGTTGGACAGTCAGGGGTCCTCTCCTACGAGCAGTACTTC.

The CDR3 sequence is CASSQPGGYEQYF. The CDR3 DNA follows: TGCGCCAGCAGCCAACCAGGGGGCTACGAGCAGTACTTC. The chain has TRBV4-1 and TRBJ2-7; 7 bases align to TRBD1. The CDR3 is 13 amino acids. J lost 3 bases, V lost 2 bases, and 1 base had no gene match. CDR1 and CDR2 from the germline V gene are MGHRA and YSYEKL.

The chain couples TRBV21-1 to TRBJ1-3. TRBV21-1 is designated a pseudogene. The CDR3 has 16 amino acids. DNA for the CDR3: TGTGCCAGCAGGGAGCGGCTACAACACGCACGAAACACCATATATTTT. Its protein is CASRERLQHARNTIYF.

V and J are TRBV27 and TRBJ1-4, with D possibly being TRBD1 (5 bases). From germline, CDR1 is MNHEY and CDR2 SMNVEV (reference sequence). Trimming stripped 4 bases from V and 0 bases from J, with 15 bases between. CDR3 length: 17 residues. The CDR3 DNA reads as TGTGCCAGCAGTTCTGGGGCTCCCTCTACAACTAATGAAAAACTGTTTTTT. As protein: CASSSGAPSTTNEKLFF.

CDR3 loop: CASSLTVRLQSRANVLTF. As DNA, the CDR3 is TGTGCCAGCAGCTTAACAGTCAGGTTACAAAGTCGGGCCAACGTCCTGACTTTC. The rearrangement uses TRBV4-2 and TRBJ2-6; D is unresolved. The CDR3 runs to 18 residues. Looked up from germline, CDR1 is LGHNA and CDR2 is YNFKEQ. Trimming left V 5 bases short and J 5 bases short, with 22 bases between.

This rearrangement joins TRBV4-3 to TRBJ1-4; D perhaps matches TRBD1 (6 bases). From germline, CDR1 is LGHNA and CDR2 YSLEER. This CDR3 region has 16 residues. The V end lost 1 base, the J end lost 4 bases, and 13 bases lay between the germline ends. The CDR3 here is CASSQGGTGINEKLFF. In DNA, the CDR3 is TGCGCCAGCAGCCAAGGGGGAACAGGGATTAATGAAAAACTGTTTTTT.

The chain recombines TRBV7-6 with TRBJ2-2; 7 nucleotides agree with TRBD2. This CDR3 comprises 15 residues. With 7 bases clipped from V and 7 bases from J, the junction kept 12 bases outside the gene matches. CDR1 and CDR2 (germline): SGHVS, FNYEAQ. CDR3 residues: CASTLFGGEGGELFF. CDR3 nucleotides: TGTGCCAGCACACTCTTCGGAGGGGAGGGCGGGGAGCTGTTTTTT.

This clone has a single count. The chain has TRBV7-9 and TRBJ2-7, with TRBD1 matching 8 bases. Germline loops: CDR1 SEHNR, CDR2 FQNEAQ (reference sequence). The CDR3 consists of 14 residues. J gave up 3 bases and V 5 bases, and 6 bases lay outside the gene matches. The CDR3, as DNA: TGTGCCAGCAGCGCAGACAGGGGCGGCTACGAGCAGTACTTC. Translating it yields CASSADRGGYEQYF.

This clone was counted a few times. This sequence joins TRBV21-1 and TRBJ2-4; the table names TRBD2, a call not compared with the DNA. TRBV21-1 is designated a pseudogene. The CDR3 contains 17 residues. The CDR3 DNA sequence: TGTGCCAGCAGACACGAGGTAGCTCAGCAAAGAAAAAACATTCAGTACTTC. Its translation: CASRHEVAQQRKNIQYF.